The next 25 T cell receptor beta chains were all read from a single sample in a study of blood T cell repertoires in COVID-19. Clones were sequenced by immunoSEQ multiplex PCR, and TCRdb holds only the in-frame ones, with some missing. The sample has roughly 87,000 clones, approximately 75% seen once. The sequencing input was peripheral blood. The receptors derive from an elderly woman with acute or convalescent COVID-19.

DNA of the CDR3: TGTGCCAGCAGACCACTCCGGGGTAGCTACAATGAGCAGTTCTTC. Translating it yields CASRPLRGSYNEQFF. V usage is TRBV2 and J usage is TRBJ2-1, with D possibly being TRBD2 (5 bases). The CDR3 runs 15 residues. CDR1 and CDR2 from the germline V gene are SNHLY and FYNNEI. Trimming removed 6 bases at V and 3 bases at J, with 15 bases between.

A note on this clone: The identical CDR3 is also encoded by other nucleotide sequences in the sample. The V call is TRBV19, the J call TRBJ1-2; D is unresolved. The CDR3 runs to 11 residues. V dropped 4 bases and J dropped 4 bases, with 4 bases sitting between them. Germline V gene data show CDR1 as LNHDA and CDR2 as SQIVND (reference sequence). CDR3 bases: TGTGCCAGTAGTAGCAGCTATGGCTACACCTTC. It specifies CASSSSYGYTF.

Relative to its sample, this clone is medium-sized. V is TRBV6-2 or TRBV6-3 and J is TRBJ1-2; D is ambiguous. V was clipped by 3 bases and J by 4 bases, with 12 bases between them. This CDR3 is built from 14 residues. Per germline, CDR1 MNHEY and CDR2 SVGEGT. CDR3 sequence (DNA): TGTGCCAGCAGTTATGAGAGGAGGGTCTATGGCTACACCTTC. Amino acids: CASSYERRVYGYTF.

This clone occurred a few times. The V call is TRBV6-2 or TRBV6-3, the J call TRBJ2-1; D might be TRBD2 (5 bases). The CDR3 totals 13 residues. Germline values: CDR1 MNHEY, CDR2 SVGEGT. V gave up 4 bases and J gave up 10 bases, with 14 bases separating them. The CDR3 DNA follows: TGTGCCAGCAGTTCAGCCTTAGCGAACGAGCAGTTCTTC. Translation gives CASSSALANEQFF.

V and J are TRBV21-1 and TRBJ1-4. TRBV21-1 is a recognized pseudogene. The CDR3 sequence is 13 residues long. The chain's CDR3 is CASSKGWGGKLFF. CDR3 bases: TGTGCCAGCAGCAAAGGGTGGGGGGGAAAACTGTTTTTT.

The rearrangement joins TRBV30 to TRBJ1-2; possible D gene TRBD1, 6 bases. There are 13 residues in the CDR3. Germline V gene lookup returns CDR1 GTSNPN and CDR2 SVGIG (reference sequence). Between the trimmed V and J ends, which lost 3 bases and 6 bases, there was a span of 14 bases. CDR3 coding DNA: TGTGCCTGGAGCACAGGGTACGAAAATGGCTACACCTTC. Protein sequence: CAWSTGYENGYTF.

Only one count was recorded for this clone. The chain joins TRBV5-6 to TRBJ2-3; D is unresolved. Germline CDR1 and CDR2: SGHDT and YYEEEE. V dropped 0 bases and J dropped 0 bases, with 8 bases sitting between them. There are 15 residues in the CDR3. This CDR3 reads CASSLDRISTDTQYF. The CDR3 nucleotides read TGTGCCAGCAGCTTGGACAGAATAAGCACAGATACGCAGTATTTT.

Points on this clone: One end of the junction does not line up with germline, which may come from a read error. The J gene is TRBJ1-1, the V gene TRBV7-7, with D perhaps TRBD1 (5 bases). CDR3 length equals 13 residues. Germline V lookup: CDR1 SSHAT, CDR2 FNYEAQ (reference sequence). CDR3 nucleotides: TGTGCTAGCAGCTTACAGGAGAACACTGAAGCTTTCTTT. This encodes CASSLQENTEAFF.

V usage is TRBV11-2 and J usage is TRBJ1-6, with a weak D call TRBD1 (5 bases). This CDR3 is 13 amino acids long. The V end was cut by 6 bases, the J end by 5 bases, with 8 bases between. From germline, CDR1 is SGHAT and CDR2 FQNNGV. CDR3 sequence (DNA): TGTGCCAGCAGACAGGTCAATAATTCACCCCTCCACTTT. Amino acid sequence: CASRQVNNSPLHF. Full variable domain (remainder filled in from reference TRBV11-2 and TRBJ1-6): EAGVAQSPRYKIIEKRQSVAFWCNPISGHATLYWYQQILGQGPKLLIQFQNNGVVDDSQLPKDRFSAERLKGVDSTLKIQPAKLEDSAVYLCASRQVNNSPLHFGNGTRLTVT.

The gene calls are TRBV14 and TRBJ1-5, with a tentative D call TRBD1 (5 bases). V lost 8 bases and J lost 2, with 10 bases in between. Germline assignment: CDR1 SGHDN and CDR2 FVKESK. The CDR3 spans 13 residues. The CDR3 protein is CASSTGRNQPQHF. The CDR3 DNA reads as TGTGCCAGCTCAACAGGCCGCAATCAGCCCCAGCATTTT.

The genes are TRBV7-2 and TRBJ2-7; 12 nucleotides match TRBD2. Germline-derived CDR1 and CDR2 are SGHTA and FQGNSA. V shed 3 bases and J 5 bases; nucleotides not matched to a gene: 14. This CDR3 is built from 18 residues. As DNA, the CDR3 is TGTGCCAGCAGCTTCCTAGCGGGGGGGCATTCTCTTAGGAACGAGCAGTACTTC. Translated: CASSFLAGGHSLRNEQYF. The full variable domain, its missing parts supplied by reference TRBV7-2 and TRBJ2-7, is GAGVSQSPSNKVTEKGKDVELRCDPISGHTALYWYRQSLGQGLEFLIYFQGNSAPDKSGLPSDRFSAERTGGSVSTLTIQRTQQEDSAVYLCASSFLAGGHSLRNEQYFGPGTRLTVT.

V is TRBV7-3 and J is TRBJ1-1, with 8 positions matching TRBD1. V dropped 4 bases and J dropped 4; count of bases not matched to a gene: 5. The CDR3 covers 14 residues. CDR1 SGHTA and CDR2 FQGTGA come from the germline V gene. The CDR3 DNA reads TGTGCCAGCAGCTCACAGGGGGTTGGCACTGAAGCTTTCTTT. This translates into CASSSQGVGTEAFF.

This chain's CDR3 is CASSNWDSNEKLFF. CDR3 DNA sequence: TGTGCCAGCAGCAATTGGGACTCTAATGAAAAACTGTTTTTT. V gene TRBV21-1 combines with J gene TRBJ1-4. TRBV21-1 is deemed a pseudogene. The CDR3 is 14 residues long.

The sample holds a few counts of this clone. This rearrangement joins TRBV6-2 or TRBV6-3 to TRBJ1-1; the match to TRBD1 covers 9 bases. This CDR3 has 15 amino acids. The V gene's germline CDR1 is MNHEY and CDR2 SVGEGT. J was trimmed by 1 base and V by 6 bases; bases with no gene match: 6. This CDR3 reads CASSRGQGKNTEAFF. The DNA of the CDR3 is TGTGCCAGCAGCCGTGGACAGGGGAAGAACACTGAAGCTTTCTTT.

The gene calls are TRBV5-1 and TRBJ1-4, with TRBD1 identical over 10 bases. Germline-derived CDR1 and CDR2 are SGHRS and YFSETQ. Trimming cost V 1 base and J 8 bases; bases outside gene matches: 5. The CDR3 loop spans 15 amino acids. This CDR3 is CASSLTGQGREKLFF. DNA for the CDR3: TGCGCCAGCAGCTTGACGGGACAGGGGCGGGAAAAACTGTTTTTT.

The chain is built from TRBV5-1 and TRBJ1-4; no reliable D call. Germline CDR1 and CDR2: SGHRS and YFSETQ. Trimming removed 4 bases at V and 3 bases at J, with 19 bases between. This CDR3 comprises 17 residues. CDR3 sequence: CASSRTGRGGANEKLFF. DNA of the CDR3: TGCGCCAGCAGCCGAACCGGCCGGGGTGGGGCTAATGAAAAACTGTTTTTT.

The CDR3 is CASSRRQGVQPQHF. The CDR3 bases are TGTGCCAGCAGCCGGAGACAGGGGGTTCAGCCCCAGCATTTT. The chain uses TRBV3-1 (or the pseudogene TRBV3-2) and TRBJ1-5, with 9 bases fitting TRBD1. The CDR3 sequence is 14 residues long. CDR1 is LGHDT, CDR2 YNNKEL, per germline (reference sequence). After removal of 4 bases from V and 6 bases from J, the junction contained 4 bases not matched to a gene.

This clone was counted a few times. CDR3 nucleotide sequence: TGCGCCAGCAGCCCCACAGAATTAAACACTGAAGCTTTCTTT. The encoded protein is CASSPTELNTEAFF. The chain links TRBV5-1 to TRBJ1-1, with D hard to call. Germline CDR1 and CDR2: SGHRS and YFSETQ. The CDR3 spans 14 residues. The germline V and J ends were trimmed by 4 bases and 2 bases, with 12 bases remaining between them.

The chain employs TRBV4-2 and TRBJ2-7; TRBD1 aligns across 10 bases. The V gene's germline CDR1 is LGHNA and CDR2 YNFKEQ. V dropped 1 base and J dropped 3; count of bases not matched to a gene: 6. The CDR3 covers 16 residues. The CDR3 DNA reads as TGTGCCAGCAGCCAAGCCTCGGGACAGGGGAACTACGAGCAGTACTTC. Amino acids: CASSQASGQGNYEQYF.

The rearrangement uses TRBV6-2 or TRBV6-3 and TRBJ2-3; 9 positions agree with TRBD1. V shed 4 bases and J 4 bases; nucleotides not matched to a gene: 0. CDR3 length equals 13 residues. Germline CDR1 MNHEY, CDR2 SVGEGT. The CDR3 protein is CASSWTGADTQYF. CDR3 DNA sequence: TGTGCCAGCAGTTGGACAGGGGCAGATACGCAGTATTTT.

The V gene is TRBV4-3, the J gene TRBJ1-2; D is perhaps TRBD1 (5 bases). CDR3 size: 17 residues. Germline V gene sequence: CDR1 LGHNA, CDR2 YSLEER. V lost 1 base to trimming and J lost 6 bases, with 21 bases between them. The CDR3 DNA reads as TGCGCCAGCAGCCAAGGAATGGGTTGGCAGGGCCGAGATGGCTACACCTTC. Encoded protein: CASSQGMGWQGRDGYTF.

This chain uses TRBV4-1 with TRBJ2-7; 8 bases are a match to TRBD1. There are 16 residues in the CDR3. CDR1 MGHRA and CDR2 YSYEKL come from the germline V gene. The trim removed 5 bases at V and 7 bases at J, leaving 16 bases unmatched. For the CDR3, the DNA is TGCGCCAGCAGCGCCATACAGGGGGGCTTCACGAGGGAGCAGTACTTC. Encoded protein: CASSAIQGGFTREQYF.

The rearrangement uses TRBV6-2 or TRBV6-3 and TRBJ2-5, with 8 positions matching TRBD1. Germline trimming cut 4 bases from V and 5 bases from J; bases unmatched to any gene: 6. Germline V gives CDR1 MNHEY, CDR2 SVGEGT. This CDR3 has 14 amino acids. CDR3 sequence reads: CASSLAGGQETQYF. The CDR3 region has the DNA TGTGCCAGCAGTTTGGCAGGGGGCCAGGAGACCCAGTACTTC.

The gene calls are TRBV4-2 and TRBJ1-1, with D maybe TRBD1 (5 bases). Trimming took off 2 bases at V and 4 bases at J, with 11 bases between the two ends. Germline V gene lookup returns CDR1 LGHNA and CDR2 YNFKEQ. The CDR3 covers 14 residues. The CDR3 protein is CASSQISRVTEAFF. The CDR3, as DNA: TGTGCCAGCAGCCAAATTAGCAGGGTCACTGAAGCTTTCTTT.

This clone came up a few times. The genes are TRBV29-1 and TRBJ1-2, with 8 bases matching TRBD1. CDR3 length: 16 residues. J gave up 8 bases and V 6 bases, and 20 bases lay outside the gene matches. Per germline, CDR1 SQVTM and CDR2 ANQGSEA. The CDR3 coding sequence is TGCAGCGTAGGTCTCCGGTGGACAGGGAGTGGGAAAGGCTACACCTTC. Its translation is CSVGLRWTGSGKGYTF.